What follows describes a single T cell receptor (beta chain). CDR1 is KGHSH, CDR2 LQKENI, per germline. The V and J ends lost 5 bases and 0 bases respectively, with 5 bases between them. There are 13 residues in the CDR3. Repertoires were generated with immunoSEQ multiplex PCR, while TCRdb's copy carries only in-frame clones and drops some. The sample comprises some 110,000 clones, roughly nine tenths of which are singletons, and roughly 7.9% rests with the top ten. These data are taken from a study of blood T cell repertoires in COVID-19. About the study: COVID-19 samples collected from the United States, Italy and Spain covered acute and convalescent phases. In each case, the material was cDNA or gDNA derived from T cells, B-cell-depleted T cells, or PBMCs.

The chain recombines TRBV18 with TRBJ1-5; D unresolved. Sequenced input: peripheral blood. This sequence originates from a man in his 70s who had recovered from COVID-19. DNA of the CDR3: TGTGCCAGCTCAGCGAGTAGCAATCAGCCCCAGCATTTT. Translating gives CASSASSNQPQHF.